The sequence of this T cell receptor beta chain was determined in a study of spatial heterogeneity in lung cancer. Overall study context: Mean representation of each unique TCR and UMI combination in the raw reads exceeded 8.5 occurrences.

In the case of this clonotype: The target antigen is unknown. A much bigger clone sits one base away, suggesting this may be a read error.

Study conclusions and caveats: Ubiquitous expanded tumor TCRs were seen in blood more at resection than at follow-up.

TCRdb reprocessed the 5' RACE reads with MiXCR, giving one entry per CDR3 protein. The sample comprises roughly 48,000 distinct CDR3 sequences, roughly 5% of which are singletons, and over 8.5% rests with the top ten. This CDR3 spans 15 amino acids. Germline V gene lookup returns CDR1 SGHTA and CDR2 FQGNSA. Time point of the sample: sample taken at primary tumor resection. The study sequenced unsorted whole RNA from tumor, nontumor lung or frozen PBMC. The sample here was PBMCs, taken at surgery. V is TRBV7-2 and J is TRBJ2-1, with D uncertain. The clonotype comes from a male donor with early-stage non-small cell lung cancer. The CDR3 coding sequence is TGTGTCAGCAGCGTTCCACGGTTTGGTCACAATGAGCAGTTCTTC. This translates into CVSSVPRFGHNEQFF.